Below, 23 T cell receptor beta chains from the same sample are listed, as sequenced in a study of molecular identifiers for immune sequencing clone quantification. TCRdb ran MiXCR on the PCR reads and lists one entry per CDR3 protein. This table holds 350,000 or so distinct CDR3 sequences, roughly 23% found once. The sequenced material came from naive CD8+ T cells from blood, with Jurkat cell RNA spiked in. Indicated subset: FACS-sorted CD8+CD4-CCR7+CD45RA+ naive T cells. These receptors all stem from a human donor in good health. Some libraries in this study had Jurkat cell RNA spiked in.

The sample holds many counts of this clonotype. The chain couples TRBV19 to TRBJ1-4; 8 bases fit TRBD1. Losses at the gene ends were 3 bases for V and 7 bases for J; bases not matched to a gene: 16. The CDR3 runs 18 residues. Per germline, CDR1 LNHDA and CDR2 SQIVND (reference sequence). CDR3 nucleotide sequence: TGTGCCAGTAGTATGTCTGCAGGGGGCGTTTTGGTTGGTGAAAAACTGTTTTTT. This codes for CASSMSAGGVLVGEKLFF.

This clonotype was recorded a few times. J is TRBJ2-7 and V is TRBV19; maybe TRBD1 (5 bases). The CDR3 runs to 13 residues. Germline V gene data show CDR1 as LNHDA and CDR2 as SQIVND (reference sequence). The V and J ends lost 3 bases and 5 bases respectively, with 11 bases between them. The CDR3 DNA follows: TGTGCCAGTAGTATCGTGGGGCTGAACGAGCAGTACTTC. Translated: CASSIVGLNEQYF.

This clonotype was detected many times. CDR3 amino acids: CASSLTAGTSLYEQYF. CDR3 DNA sequence: TGTGCCAGCAGCCTAACGGCGGGGACTAGCCTTTACGAGCAGTACTTC. This sequence joins TRBV7-9 and TRBJ2-7; 9 bases agree with TRBD2. This CDR3 has 16 residues. V lost 5 bases and J lost 4; bases outside the gene matches: 12. Looked up from germline, CDR1 is SEHNR and CDR2 is FQNEAQ (reference sequence).

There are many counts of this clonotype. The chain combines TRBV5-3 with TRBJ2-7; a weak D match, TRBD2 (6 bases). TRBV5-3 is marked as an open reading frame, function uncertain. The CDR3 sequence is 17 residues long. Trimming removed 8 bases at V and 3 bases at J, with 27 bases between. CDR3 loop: CASSREISSTQDYEQYF. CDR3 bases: TGTGCCAGCAGCCGGGAGATTAGCTCGACACAAGACTACGAGCAGTACTTC.

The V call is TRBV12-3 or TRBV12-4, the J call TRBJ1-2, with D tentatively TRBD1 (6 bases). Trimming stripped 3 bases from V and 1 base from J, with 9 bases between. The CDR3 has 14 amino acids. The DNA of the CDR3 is TGTGCCAGCAGTTTCTTGGACAGTAACTATGGCTACACCTTC. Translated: CASSFLDSNYGYTF.

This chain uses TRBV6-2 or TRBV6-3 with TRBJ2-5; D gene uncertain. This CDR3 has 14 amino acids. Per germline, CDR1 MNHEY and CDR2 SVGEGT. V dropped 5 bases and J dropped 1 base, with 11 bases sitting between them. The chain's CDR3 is CASSLIGIQETQYF. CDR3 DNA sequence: TGTGCCAGCAGTCTGATTGGGATCCAAGAGACCCAGTACTTC.

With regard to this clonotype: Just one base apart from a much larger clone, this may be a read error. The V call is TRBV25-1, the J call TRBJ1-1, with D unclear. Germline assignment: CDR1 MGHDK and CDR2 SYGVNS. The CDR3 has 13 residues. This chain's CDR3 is CASSDLAVPEASF. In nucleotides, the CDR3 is TGTGCCAGCAGTGATCTGGCAGTCCCTGAAGCTTCCTTT.

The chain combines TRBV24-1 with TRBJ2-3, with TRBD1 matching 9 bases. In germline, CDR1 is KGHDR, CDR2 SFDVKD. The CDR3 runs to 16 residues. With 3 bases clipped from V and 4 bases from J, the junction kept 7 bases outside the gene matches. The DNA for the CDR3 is TGTGCCACCAGTGATCCTAGGACAGGGGATCCAGATACGCAGTATTTT. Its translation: CATSDPRTGDPDTQYF.

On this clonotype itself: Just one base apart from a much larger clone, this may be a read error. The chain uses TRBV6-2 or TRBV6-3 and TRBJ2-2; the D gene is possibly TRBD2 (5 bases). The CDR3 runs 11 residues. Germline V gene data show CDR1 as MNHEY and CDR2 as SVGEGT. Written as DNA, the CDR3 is TGTGCCAGCTCGGTCTCCGGGGAGCTGCTTTTT. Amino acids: CASSVSGELLF.

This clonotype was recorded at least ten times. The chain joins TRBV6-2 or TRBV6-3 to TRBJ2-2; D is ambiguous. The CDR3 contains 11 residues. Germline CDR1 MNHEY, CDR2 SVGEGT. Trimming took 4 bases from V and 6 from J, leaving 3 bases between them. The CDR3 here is CASSWSGELFF. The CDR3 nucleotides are TGTGCCAGCAGTTGGTCCGGGGAGCTGTTTTTT.

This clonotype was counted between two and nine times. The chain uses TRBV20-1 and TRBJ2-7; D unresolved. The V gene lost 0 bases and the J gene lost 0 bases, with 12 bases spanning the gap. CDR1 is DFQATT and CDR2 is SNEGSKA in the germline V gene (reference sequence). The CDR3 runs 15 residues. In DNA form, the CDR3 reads TGCAGTGCTAGAGATGGCGCGGCAAGCTCCTACGAGCAGTACTTC. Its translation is CSARDGAASSYEQYF.

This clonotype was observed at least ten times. The CDR3 is CASSYFGGTYNEQFF. The CDR3 DNA is TGTGCCAGCAGTTATTTTGGAGGGACCTACAATGAGCAGTTCTTC. The J gene is TRBJ2-1, the V gene TRBV6-5; weak D call: TRBD2 (6 bases). Germline V CDR1 and CDR2: MNHEY, SVGAGI. With 3 bases removed from V and 2 bases from J, the gap between germline ends came to 11 bases. CDR3 size: 15 residues.

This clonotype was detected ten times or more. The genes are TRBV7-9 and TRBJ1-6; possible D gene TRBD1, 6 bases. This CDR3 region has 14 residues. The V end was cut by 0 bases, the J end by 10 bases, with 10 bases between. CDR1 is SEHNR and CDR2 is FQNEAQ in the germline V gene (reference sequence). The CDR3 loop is CASSLAHGGSPLHF. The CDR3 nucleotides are TGTGCCAGCAGCTTAGCGCATGGGGGCTCACCCCTCCACTTT.

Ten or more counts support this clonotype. CDR3 bases: TGCAGTGCTAGAGATTTGGGCTACGAGCAGTACTTC. This gives the protein CSARDLGYEQYF. J is TRBJ2-7 and V is TRBV20-1, with D hard to call. From germline, CDR1 is DFQATT and CDR2 SNEGSKA (reference sequence). V was clipped by 0 bases and J by 3 bases, with 6 bases between them. This CDR3 is 12 amino acids long.

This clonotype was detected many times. DNA of the CDR3: TGTGCCAGCAAGGGGTTTGGAGATACGCAGTATTTT. Translation: CASKGFGDTQYF. V gene TRBV2 combines with J gene TRBJ2-3; D might be TRBD1 (5 bases). The germline CDR1 and CDR2 sequences are SNHLY and FYNNEI. V lost 7 bases and J 5 bases, leaving 10 bases between the germline ends. The CDR3 sequence is 12 residues long.

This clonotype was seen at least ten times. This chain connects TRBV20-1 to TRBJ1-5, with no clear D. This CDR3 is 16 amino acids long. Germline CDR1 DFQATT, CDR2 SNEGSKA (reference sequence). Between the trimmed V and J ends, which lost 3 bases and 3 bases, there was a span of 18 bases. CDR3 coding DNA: TGCAGTGCTAGGGCTCTTGTGGGCGCAGACAATCAGCCCCAGCATTTT. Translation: CSARALVGADNQPQHF.

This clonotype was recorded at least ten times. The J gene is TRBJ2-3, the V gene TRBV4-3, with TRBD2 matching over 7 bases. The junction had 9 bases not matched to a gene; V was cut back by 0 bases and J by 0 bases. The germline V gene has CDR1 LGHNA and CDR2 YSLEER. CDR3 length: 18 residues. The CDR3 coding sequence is TGCGCCAGCAGCCAAGATTTGGCTAGCGGATTTAGCACAGATACGCAGTATTTT. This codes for CASSQDLASGFSTDTQYF.

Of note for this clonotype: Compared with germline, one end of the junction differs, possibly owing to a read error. The CDR3 region is CAAARTVLSYERYF. In DNA form, the CDR3 reads TGTGCCGCGGCTCGGACAGTTCTGTCCTACGAGCGGTACTTC. This chain links TRBV28 with TRBJ2-7; tentative D call: TRBD1 (6 bases). CDR3 length: 14 amino acids. Per germline, CDR1 MDHEN and CDR2 SYDVKM.

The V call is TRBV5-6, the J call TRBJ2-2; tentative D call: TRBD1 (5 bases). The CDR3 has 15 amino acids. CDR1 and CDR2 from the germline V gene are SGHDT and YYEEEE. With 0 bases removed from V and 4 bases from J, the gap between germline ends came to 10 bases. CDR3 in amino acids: CASSLDVRVTGELFF. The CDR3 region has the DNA TGTGCCAGCAGCTTGGACGTCAGGGTCACCGGGGAGCTGTTTTTT.

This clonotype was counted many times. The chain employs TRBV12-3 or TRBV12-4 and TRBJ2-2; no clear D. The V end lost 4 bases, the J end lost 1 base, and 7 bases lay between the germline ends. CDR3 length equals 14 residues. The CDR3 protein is CASSSTENTGELFF. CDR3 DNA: TGTGCCAGCAGTTCCACAGAGAACACCGGGGAGCTGTTTTTT.

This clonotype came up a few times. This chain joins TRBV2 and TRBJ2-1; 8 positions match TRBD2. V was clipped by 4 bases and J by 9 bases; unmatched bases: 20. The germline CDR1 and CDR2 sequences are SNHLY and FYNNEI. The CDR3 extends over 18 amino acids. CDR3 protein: CASSGLLTAGGSIGEQFF. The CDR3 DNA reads TGTGCCAGCAGTGGACTGTTAACGGCGGGAGGTTCGATTGGTGAGCAGTTCTTC.

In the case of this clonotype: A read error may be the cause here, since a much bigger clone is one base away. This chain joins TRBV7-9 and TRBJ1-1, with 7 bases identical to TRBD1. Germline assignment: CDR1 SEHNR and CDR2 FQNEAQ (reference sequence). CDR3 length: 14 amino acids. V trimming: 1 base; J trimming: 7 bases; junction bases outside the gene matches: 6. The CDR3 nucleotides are TGTGCCAGCAGCTTAGAGACAGGGATCGGTGAAGCTTTCTTT. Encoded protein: CASSLETGIGEAFF. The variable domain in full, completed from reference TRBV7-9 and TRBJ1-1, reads DTGVSQNPRHKITKRGQNVTFRCDPISEHNRLYWYRQTLGQGPEFLTYFQNEAQLEKSRLLSDRFSAERPKGSFSTLEIQRTEQGDSAMYLCASSLETGIGEAFFGQGTRLTVV.

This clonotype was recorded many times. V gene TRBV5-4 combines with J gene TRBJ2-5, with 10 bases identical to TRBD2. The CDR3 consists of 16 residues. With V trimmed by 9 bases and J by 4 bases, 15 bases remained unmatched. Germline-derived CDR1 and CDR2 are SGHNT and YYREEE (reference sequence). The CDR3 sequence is CAIGTSESPRSETQYF. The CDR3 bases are TGTGCCATCGGGACTAGCGAATCGCCGCGATCAGAGACCCAGTACTTC.